Presented here are 7 T cell receptor beta chains from one specimen sequenced in a study of T cell changes during pregnancy in multiple sclerosis. Produced via immunoSEQ multiplex PCR; TCRdb's table is partial and in-frame only. The repertoire holds around 100,000 clones, roughly 90% seen once, with 1.5% to 1.9% in the top ten. The material sequenced was peripheral blood, taken in the third trimester of pregnancy. These receptors originate from a female donor with multiple sclerosis, enrolled in a pregnancy study.

This chain joins TRBV27 and TRBJ2-2, with 8 positions matching TRBD1. Germline values: CDR1 MNHEY, CDR2 SMNVEV (reference sequence). V lost 3 bases, J lost 6 bases, and 6 bases stayed unmatched. The CDR3 has 15 residues. Written as DNA, the CDR3 is TGTGCCAGCAGTTTCTACTCGACAGGGGCCGGGGAGCTGTTTTTT. Amino acids: CASSFYSTGAGELFF.

This clone was recorded only once. The gene calls are TRBV28 and TRBJ2-4; 8 bases line up with TRBD1. CDR3 length: 15 residues. V shed 5 bases, J shed 5 bases, and the junction held 8 bases outside the gene matches. The V gene's germline CDR1 is MDHEN and CDR2 SYDVKM. CDR3 residues: CASSLIRGHQNIQYF. The DNA of the CDR3 is TGTGCCAGCAGTCTGATCAGGGGGCACCAAAACATTCAGTACTTC.

This chain uses TRBV29-1 with TRBJ1-1; possible D gene TRBD1, 5 bases. Looked up from germline, CDR1 is SQVTM and CDR2 is ANQGSEA. The CDR3 runs 13 residues. Trimming took 7 bases from V and 0 from J, leaving 12 bases between them. CDR3 in amino acids: CSGRAGLNTEAFF. The CDR3 DNA reads as TGCAGCGGCCGGGCAGGGCTGAACACTGAAGCTTTCTTT.

Only one count was recorded for this clone. V is TRBV2 and J is TRBJ2-7; D unclear. Trimming took off 7 bases at V and 0 bases at J, with 13 bases between the two ends. Per the germline V gene, CDR1 is SNHLY and CDR2 is FYNNEI. The CDR3 covers 14 residues. Here the CDR3 reads CASTQTLSSYEQYF. CDR3 sequence (DNA): TGTGCCAGCACCCAGACACTCAGCTCCTACGAGCAGTACTTC.

J is TRBJ2-7 and V is TRBV11-2; TRBD1 might be the D (5 bases). The CDR3 covers 14 residues. Germline V gene data show CDR1 as SGHAT and CDR2 as FQNNGV. Trimming shortened V by 0 bases and J by 4 bases, and 10 bases separated the two germline ends. The CDR3 sequence is CASSLDGPGYEQYF. Written as DNA, the CDR3 is TGTGCCAGCAGCTTAGATGGGCCAGGGTACGAGCAGTACTTC.

This clone has a single count. The chain uses TRBV6-5 and TRBJ2-1; 9 bases agree with TRBD2. V lost 1 base and J lost 8; bases outside the gene matches: 6. There are 15 residues in the CDR3. CDR1 and CDR2 (germline): MNHEY, SVGAGI. The CDR3: CASSYLAGVSDEQFF. The DNA for the CDR3 is TGTGCCAGCAGTTACTTAGCGGGAGTATCGGATGAGCAGTTCTTC.

The genes are TRBV9 and TRBJ2-3, with 13 bases identical to TRBD2. The CDR3 sequence is 17 residues long. In germline, CDR1 is SGDLS, CDR2 YYNGEE. The J segment lost 6 bases and the V segment lost 4 bases, leaving 11 bases of the junction unmatched. Here the CDR3 reads CASSPQRLAGGLDTQYF. CDR3 nucleotide sequence: TGTGCCAGCAGCCCGCAACGACTAGCGGGGGGACTCGATACGCAGTATTTT.